Listed here is a single T cell receptor beta chain. The antigen is not known. Healthy Caucasians were all of the donors. With 5 bases removed from V and 2 bases from J, the gap between germline ends came to 11 bases. The germline CDR1 and CDR2 sequences are SGHTA and FQGTGA. The CDR3 sequence is 14 residues long. The data are from a study of identical twins. Study results and limitations: Twin-shared out-of-frame alpha sequences showed excess low generation probability. A lower insertion count was a feature of abundant cord blood beta clonotypes, with no such feature in memory repertoires. Possibly, invariant MAIT and iNKT cells partly confounded zero-insertion analyses.

Using its own MiXCR run on the 5' RACE reads, TCRdb lists one record per CDR3 protein. The sample includes some 250,000 distinct CDR3 sequences, about an eighth of them seen just once. In addition, the sample was reused for a study of yellow fever vaccine responses in identical twins.

This rearrangement joins TRBV7-3 to TRBJ2-3, with D perhaps matching TRBD1 (5 bases). The clonotype originates from a woman under 30 in good health. The specimen was memory (CD45RO+) T cells sorted from blood. CDR3 amino acids: CASSRWGDTDTQYF. The CDR3 DNA is TGTGCCAGCAGCCGCTGGGGCGACACAGATACGCAGTATTTT.